This T cell receptor beta chain was sequenced for a study of blood T cells in healthy people across ages. Study findings and constraints: It was not possible, with unsorted PBMCs, to conclusively compare naive and antigen-experienced cells. More naive CD4+ cells and higher diversity marked long-lived donors relative to aged donors.

This clonotype was recorded at least ten times. Its matching antigen is unknown. Germline V gene lookup returns CDR1 LGHNA and CDR2 YSLEER. CDR3 size: 12 residues. V dropped 1 base and J dropped 9 bases, with 7 bases sitting between them. Primed by a sample-barcoded 5' primer and a J-beta primer mix, a second PCR proceeded for roughly 6 to 12 cycles. A template-switch adaptor with 12 random nucleotides tagged each cDNA molecule. TCRdb reprocessed the 5' RACE reads via MiXCR and lists one record per CDR3 protein. Counted here are fewer than 950,000 distinct CDR3 sequences, 36% occurring once; the ten biggest clones make up 10% to 15%.

V is TRBV4-3 and J is TRBJ2-1; no clear D gene. This TCR came from a young man in good health. Sequenced material: blood. The CDR3 here is CASSQAWGEQFF. The CDR3 DNA reads TGCGCCAGCAGCCAAGCGTGGGGTGAGCAGTTCTTC.